This section outlines one TCR beta chain sequence together with its context. Its antigen is still unknown. Trimming left V 6 bases short and J 2 bases short, with 10 bases between. This CDR3 has 13 amino acids. Germline CDR1 ENHRY, CDR2 SYGVKD. The data derive from a study of T cell responses to AZD1222 COVID-19 vaccine. Findings of the study overall: Without day 14 samples, only post-peak T cell repertoires were studied. Spike-specific TCR breadth and depth were elevated following two AZD1222 doses. Baseline seropositivity characterized only six AZD1222 recipients. The donor group comprised mostly white British people and more females; the analysis possibly underestimated clonal diversity.

Profiling relied on immunoSEQ multiplex PCR, and the TCRdb table lists in-frame clones only, not all of them. This table holds 84,000 or so clones, about 90% found once. This rearrangement joins TRBV10-3 to TRBJ2-5; D may be TRBD2 (6 bases). The receptor was isolated from an adult in good health. The sample was peripheral blood, taken on day 0 of MenACWY control vaccination. CDR3 bases: TGTGCCATCAGAAACCGGGAGCAAGAGACCCAGTACTTC. Translated, it gives CAIRNREQETQYF.